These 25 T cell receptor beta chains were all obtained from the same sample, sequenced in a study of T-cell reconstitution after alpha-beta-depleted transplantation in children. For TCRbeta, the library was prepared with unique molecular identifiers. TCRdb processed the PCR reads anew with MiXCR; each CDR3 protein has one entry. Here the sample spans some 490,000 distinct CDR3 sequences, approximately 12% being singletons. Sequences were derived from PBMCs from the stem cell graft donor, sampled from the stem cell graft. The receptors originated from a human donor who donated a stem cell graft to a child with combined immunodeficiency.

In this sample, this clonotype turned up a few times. The CDR3 loop reads CASSVVPGRGPGSEQFF. In DNA form, the CDR3 reads TGTGCCAGCAGCGTAGTTCCTGGACGGGGGCCTGGGAGTGAGCAGTTCTTC. V is TRBV9 and J is TRBJ2-1; either TRBD1 or TRBD2 may supply D (6 bases each). This CDR3 has 17 residues. Germline V gene sequence: CDR1 SGDLS, CDR2 YYNGEE. V was trimmed by 0 bases and J by 9 bases, leaving 22 bases between them.

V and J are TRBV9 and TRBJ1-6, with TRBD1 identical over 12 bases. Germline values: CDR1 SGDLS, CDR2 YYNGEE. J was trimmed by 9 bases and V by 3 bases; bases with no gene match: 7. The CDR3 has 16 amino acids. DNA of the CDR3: TGTGCCAGCAGCGCCTCGGGACAGGGGGCGGGTTCACCCCTCCACTTT. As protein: CASSASGQGAGSPLHF.

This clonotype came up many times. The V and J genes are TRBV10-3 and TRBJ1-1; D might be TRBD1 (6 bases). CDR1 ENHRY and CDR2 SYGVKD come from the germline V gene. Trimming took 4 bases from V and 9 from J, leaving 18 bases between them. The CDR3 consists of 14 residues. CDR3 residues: CAISGRGSGDQAFF. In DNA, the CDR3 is TGTGCCATCAGTGGTAGGGGTTCAGGGGACCAAGCTTTCTTT.

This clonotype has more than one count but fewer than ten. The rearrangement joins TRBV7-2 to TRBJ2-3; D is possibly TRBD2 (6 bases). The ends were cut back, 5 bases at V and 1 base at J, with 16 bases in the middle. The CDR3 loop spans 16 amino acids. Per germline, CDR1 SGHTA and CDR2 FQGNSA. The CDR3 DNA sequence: TGTGCCAGCAGCCCGTACCTAACGGGAGGCACAGATACGCAGTATTTT. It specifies CASSPYLTGGTDTQYF.

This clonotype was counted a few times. CDR3 protein: CSAPAAGSSYEQYF. The CDR3 DNA is TGCAGTGCCCCCGCGGCGGGGAGCTCCTACGAGCAGTACTTC. The chain couples TRBV20-1 to TRBJ2-7; tentatively, D is TRBD2 (6 bases). The CDR3 runs to 14 residues. Germline V CDR1 and CDR2: DFQATT, SNEGSKA (reference sequence). With 6 bases removed from V and 0 bases from J, the gap between germline ends came to 15 bases.

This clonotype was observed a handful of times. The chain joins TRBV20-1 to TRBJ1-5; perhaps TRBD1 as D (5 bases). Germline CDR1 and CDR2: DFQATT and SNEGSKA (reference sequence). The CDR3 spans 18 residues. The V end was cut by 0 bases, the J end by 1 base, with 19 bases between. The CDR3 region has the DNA TGCAGTGCTAGAGACGGGCGGGTGGAGGGGATAAGCAATCAGCCCCAGCATTTT. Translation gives CSARDGRVEGISNQPQHF.

DNA of the CDR3: TGTGCCAGCAGATCCGGGACGGTCTGGAAGAGAAGCAATCAGCCCCAGCATTTT. Translation: CASRSGTVWKRSNQPQHF. The V gene is TRBV27, the J gene TRBJ1-5; D is perhaps TRBD1 (5 bases). Per germline, CDR1 MNHEY and CDR2 SMNVEV (reference sequence). V was clipped by 6 bases and J by 1 base, with 22 bases between them. The CDR3 extends over 18 amino acids.

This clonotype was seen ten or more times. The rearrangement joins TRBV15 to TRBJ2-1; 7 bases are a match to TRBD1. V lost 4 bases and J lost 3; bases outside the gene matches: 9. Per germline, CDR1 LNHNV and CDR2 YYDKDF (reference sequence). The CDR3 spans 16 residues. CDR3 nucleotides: TGTGCCACCAGCACCGGTGGGGGACAGATCTACAATGAGCAGTTCTTC. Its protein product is CATSTGGGQIYNEQFF.

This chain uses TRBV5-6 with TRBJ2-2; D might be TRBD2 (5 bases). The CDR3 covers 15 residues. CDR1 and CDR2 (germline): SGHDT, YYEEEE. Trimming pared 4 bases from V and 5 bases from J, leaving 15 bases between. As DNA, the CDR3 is TGTGCCAGCAGCCGGGGTGCCCCTTTGACCGGGGAGCTGTTTTTT. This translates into CASSRGAPLTGELFF.

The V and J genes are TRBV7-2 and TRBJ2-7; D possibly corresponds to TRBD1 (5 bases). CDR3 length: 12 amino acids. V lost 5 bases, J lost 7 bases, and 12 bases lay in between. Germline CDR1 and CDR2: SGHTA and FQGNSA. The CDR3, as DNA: TGTGCCAGCAGCCGAACCCCAGGGGAGCAGTACTTC. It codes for CASSRTPGEQYF.

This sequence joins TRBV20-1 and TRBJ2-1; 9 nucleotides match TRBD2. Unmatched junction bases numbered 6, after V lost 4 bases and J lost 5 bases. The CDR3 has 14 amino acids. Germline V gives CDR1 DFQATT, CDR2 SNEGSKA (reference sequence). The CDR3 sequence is CSATEGLANNEQFF. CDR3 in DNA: TGCAGTGCTACGGAGGGACTAGCAAACAATGAGCAGTTCTTC.

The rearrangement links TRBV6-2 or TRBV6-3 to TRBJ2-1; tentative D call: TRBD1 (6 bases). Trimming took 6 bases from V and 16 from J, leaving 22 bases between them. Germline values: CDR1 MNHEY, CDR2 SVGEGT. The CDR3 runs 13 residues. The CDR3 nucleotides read TGTGCCAGCAGCTACCTACGAAAGGCAGGGGAATTCTTC. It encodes CASSYLRKAGEFF.

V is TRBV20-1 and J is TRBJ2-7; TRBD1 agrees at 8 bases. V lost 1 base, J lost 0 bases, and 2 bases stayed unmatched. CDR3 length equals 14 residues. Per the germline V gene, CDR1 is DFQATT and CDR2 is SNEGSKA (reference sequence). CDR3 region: CSARGQGSSYEQYF. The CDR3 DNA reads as TGCAGTGCTAGAGGACAGGGGAGCTCCTACGAGCAGTACTTC.

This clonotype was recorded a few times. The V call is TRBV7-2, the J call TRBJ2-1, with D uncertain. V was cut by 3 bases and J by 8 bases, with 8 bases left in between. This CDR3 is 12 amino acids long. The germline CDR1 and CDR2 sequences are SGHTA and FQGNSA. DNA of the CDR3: TGTGCCAGCAGCTTGAATGATTATGAGCAGTTCTTC. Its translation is CASSLNDYEQFF.

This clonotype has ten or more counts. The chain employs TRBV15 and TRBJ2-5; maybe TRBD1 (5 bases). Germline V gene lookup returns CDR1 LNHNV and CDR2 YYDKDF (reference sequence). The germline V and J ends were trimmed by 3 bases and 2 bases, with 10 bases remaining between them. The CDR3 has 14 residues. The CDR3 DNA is TGTGCCACCAGCAGCTACGACAGACAAGAGACCCAGTACTTC. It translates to CATSSYDRQETQYF.

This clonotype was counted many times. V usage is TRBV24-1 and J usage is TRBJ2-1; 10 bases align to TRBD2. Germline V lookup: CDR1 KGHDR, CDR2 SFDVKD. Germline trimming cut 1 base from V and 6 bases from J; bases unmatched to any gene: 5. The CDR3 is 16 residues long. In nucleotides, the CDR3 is TGTGCCACCAGTGATTTATACGCTAGCGGGGGCAATGAGCAGTTCTTC. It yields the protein CATSDLYASGGNEQFF.

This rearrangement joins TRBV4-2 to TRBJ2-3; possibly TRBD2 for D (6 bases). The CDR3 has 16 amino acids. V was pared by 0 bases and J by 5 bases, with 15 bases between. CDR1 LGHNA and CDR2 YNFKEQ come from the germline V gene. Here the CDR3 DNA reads TGTGCCAGCAGCCAAGAAGCTAGCCTGGGGGGAGATACGCAGTATTTT. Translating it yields CASSQEASLGGDTQYF.

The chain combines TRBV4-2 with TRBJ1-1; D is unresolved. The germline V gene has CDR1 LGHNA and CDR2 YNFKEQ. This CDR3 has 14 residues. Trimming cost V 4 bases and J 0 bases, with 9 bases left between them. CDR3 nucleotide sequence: TGTGCCAGCAGCCGATTCGGGCTGAACACTGAAGCTTTCTTT. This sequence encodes CASSRFGLNTEAFF.

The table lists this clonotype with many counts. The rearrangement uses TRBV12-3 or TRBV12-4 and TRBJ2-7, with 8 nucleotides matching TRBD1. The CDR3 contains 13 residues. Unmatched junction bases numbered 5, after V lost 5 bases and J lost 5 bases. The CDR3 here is CASSPGQANEQYF. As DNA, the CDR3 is TGTGCCAGCAGTCCGGGACAGGCCAACGAGCAGTACTTC.

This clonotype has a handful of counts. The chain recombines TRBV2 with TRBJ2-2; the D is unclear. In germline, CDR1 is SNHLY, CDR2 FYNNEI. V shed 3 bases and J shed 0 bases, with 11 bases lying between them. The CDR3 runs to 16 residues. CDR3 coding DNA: TGTGCCAGCAGTGATTACAGACCATCGAACACCGGGGAGCTGTTTTTT. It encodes CASSDYRPSNTGELFF.

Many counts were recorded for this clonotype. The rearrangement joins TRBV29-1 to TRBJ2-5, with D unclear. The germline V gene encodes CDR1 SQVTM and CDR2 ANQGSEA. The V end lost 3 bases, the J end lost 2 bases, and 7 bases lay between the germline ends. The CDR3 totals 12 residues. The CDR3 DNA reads TGCAGCGTTGACAAGGGACAAGAGACCCAGTACTTC. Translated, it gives CSVDKGQETQYF.

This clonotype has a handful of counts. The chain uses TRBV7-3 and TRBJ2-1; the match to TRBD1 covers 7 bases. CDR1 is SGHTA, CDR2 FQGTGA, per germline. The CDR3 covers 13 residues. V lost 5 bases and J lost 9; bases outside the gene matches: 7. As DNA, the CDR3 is TGTGCCAGCAGCCCGACAGGGAGCGGTGAGCAGTTCTTC. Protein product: CASSPTGSGEQFF.

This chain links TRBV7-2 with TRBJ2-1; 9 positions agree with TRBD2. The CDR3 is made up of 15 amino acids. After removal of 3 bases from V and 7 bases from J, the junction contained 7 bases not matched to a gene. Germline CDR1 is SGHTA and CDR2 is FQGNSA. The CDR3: CASSFAGGPFNEQFF. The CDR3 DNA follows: TGTGCCAGCAGCTTTGCGGGAGGGCCCTTTAATGAGCAGTTCTTC.

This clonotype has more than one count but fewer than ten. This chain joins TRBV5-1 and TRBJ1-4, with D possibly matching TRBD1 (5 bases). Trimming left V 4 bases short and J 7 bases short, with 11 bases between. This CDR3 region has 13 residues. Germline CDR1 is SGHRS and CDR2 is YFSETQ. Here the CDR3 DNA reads TGCGCCAGCAGCCCTGGACAAGTTGAAAAACTGTTTTTT. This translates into CASSPGQVEKLFF.

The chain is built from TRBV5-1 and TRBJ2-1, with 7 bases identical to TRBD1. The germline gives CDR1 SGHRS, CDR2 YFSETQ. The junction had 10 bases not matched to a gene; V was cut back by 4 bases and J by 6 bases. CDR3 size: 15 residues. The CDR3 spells CASSPRGRGPNEQFF. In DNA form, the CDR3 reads TGCGCCAGCAGCCCCCGGGGTAGGGGGCCCAATGAGCAGTTCTTC.